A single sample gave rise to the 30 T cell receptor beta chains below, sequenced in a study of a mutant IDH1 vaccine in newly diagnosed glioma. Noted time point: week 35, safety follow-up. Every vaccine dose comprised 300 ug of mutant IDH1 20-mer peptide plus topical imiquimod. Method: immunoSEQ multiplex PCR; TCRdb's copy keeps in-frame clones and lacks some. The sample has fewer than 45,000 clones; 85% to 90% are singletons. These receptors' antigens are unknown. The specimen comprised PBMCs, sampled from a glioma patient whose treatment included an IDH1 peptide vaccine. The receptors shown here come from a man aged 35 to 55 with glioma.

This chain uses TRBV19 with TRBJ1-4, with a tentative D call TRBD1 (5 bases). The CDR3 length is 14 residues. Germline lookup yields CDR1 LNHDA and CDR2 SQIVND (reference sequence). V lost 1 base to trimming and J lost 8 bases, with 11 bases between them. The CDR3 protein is CASSIGGAGEKLFF. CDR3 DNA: TGTGCCAGTAGTATAGGGGGCGCGGGGGAAAAACTGTTTTTT.

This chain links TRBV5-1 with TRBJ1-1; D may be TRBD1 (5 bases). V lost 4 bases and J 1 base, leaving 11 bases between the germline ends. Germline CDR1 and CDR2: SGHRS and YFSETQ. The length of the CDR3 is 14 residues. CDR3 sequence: CASSTEGTNTEAFF. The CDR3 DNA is TGCGCCAGCAGCACAGAGGGGACGAACACTGAAGCTTTCTTT.

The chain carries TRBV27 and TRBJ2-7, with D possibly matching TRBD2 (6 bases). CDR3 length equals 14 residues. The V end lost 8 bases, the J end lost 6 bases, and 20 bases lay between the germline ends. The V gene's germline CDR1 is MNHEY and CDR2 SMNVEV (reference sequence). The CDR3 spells CASSAGLGSGEQYF. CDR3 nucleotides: TGTGCCAGCTCCGCAGGGCTCGGGAGTGGCGAGCAGTACTTC.

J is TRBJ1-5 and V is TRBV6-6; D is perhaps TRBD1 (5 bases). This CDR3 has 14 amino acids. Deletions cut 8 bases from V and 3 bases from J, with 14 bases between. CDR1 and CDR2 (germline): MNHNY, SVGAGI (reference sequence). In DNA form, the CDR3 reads TGTGCCAGCGGGGTGGCTGGGACCAATCAGCCCCAGCATTTT. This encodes CASGVAGTNQPQHF.

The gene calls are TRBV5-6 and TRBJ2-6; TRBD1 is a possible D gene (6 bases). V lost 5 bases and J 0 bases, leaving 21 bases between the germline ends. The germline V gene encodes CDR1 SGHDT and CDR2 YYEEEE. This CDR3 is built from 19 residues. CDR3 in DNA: TGTGCCAGCAGAAAGCAAGGACCGGACAGCAACTCTGGGGCCAACGTCCTGACTTTC. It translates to CASRKQGPDSNSGANVLTF.

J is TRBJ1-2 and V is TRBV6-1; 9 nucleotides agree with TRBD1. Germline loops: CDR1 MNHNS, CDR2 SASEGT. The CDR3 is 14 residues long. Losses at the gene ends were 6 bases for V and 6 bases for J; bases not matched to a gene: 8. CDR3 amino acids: CASRAGDRVHGYTF. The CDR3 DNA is TGTGCCAGCAGGGCGGGGGACAGGGTCCATGGCTACACCTTC.

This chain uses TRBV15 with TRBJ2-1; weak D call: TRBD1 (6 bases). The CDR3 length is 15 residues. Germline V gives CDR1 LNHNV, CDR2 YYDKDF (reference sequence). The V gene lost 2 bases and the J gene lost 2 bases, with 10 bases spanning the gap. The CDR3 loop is CATSRYGQTYNEQFF. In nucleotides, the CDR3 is TGTGCCACCAGCAGATACGGACAGACCTACAATGAGCAGTTCTTC.

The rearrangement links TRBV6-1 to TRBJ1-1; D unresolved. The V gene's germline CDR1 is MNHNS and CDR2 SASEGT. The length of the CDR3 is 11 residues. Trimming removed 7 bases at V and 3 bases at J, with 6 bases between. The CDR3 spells CASKGYTEAFF. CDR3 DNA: TGTGCCAGCAAGGGATACACTGAAGCTTTCTTT.

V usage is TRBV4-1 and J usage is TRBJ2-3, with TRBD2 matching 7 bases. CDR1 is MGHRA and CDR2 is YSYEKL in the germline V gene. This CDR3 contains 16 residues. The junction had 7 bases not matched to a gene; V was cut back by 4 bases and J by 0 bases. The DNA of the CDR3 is TGCGCCAGCAGCCTTCGGGACTACGCTAGCACAGATACGCAGTATTTT. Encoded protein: CASSLRDYASTDTQYF.

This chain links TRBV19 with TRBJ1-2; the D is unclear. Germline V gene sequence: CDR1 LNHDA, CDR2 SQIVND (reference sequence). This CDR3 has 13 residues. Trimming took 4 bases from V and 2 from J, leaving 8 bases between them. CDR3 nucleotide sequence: TGTGCCAGTAGTAGGACTGTAAACTATGGCTACACCTTC. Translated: CASSRTVNYGYTF.

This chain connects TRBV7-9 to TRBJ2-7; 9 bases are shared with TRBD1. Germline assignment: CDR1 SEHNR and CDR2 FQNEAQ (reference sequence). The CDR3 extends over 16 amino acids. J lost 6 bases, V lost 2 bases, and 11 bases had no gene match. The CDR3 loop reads CASSLNLGQGILEQYF. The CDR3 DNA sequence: TGTGCCAGCAGCTTAAACCTGGGACAGGGAATTCTCGAGCAGTACTTC.

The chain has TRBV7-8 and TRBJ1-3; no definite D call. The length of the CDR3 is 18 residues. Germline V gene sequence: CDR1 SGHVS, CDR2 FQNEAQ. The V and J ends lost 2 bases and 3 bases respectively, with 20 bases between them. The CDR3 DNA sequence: TGTGCCAGCAGCTTACCTCCCTGGGTCTTGGGATTTGGAAACACCATATATTTT. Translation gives CASSLPPWVLGFGNTIYF.

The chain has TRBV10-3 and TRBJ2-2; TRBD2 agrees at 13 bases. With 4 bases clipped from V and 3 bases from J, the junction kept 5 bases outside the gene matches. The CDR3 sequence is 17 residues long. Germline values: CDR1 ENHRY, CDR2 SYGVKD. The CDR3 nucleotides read TGTGCCATCAGTGCCCAACTAGCGGGGGGGTACACCGGGGAGCTGTTTTTT. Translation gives CAISAQLAGGYTGELFF.

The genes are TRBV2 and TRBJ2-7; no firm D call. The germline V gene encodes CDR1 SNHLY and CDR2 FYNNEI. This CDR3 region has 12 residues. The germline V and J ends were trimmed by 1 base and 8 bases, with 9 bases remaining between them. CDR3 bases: TGTGCCAGCAGTGAAGATACTGGTAAGCAGTACTTC. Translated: CASSEDTGKQYF.

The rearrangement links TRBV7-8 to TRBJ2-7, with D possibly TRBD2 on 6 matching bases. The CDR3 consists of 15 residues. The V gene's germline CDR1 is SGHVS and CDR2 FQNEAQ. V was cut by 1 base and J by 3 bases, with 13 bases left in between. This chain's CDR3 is CASSLEQGGLYEQYF. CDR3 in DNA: TGTGCCAGCAGCTTAGAGCAGGGAGGACTCTACGAGCAGTACTTC.

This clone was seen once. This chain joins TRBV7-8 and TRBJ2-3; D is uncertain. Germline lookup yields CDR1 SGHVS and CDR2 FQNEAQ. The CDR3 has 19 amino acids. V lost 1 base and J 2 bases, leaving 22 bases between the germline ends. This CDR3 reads CASSLDRPSWGKNTDTQYF. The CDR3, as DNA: TGTGCCAGCAGCTTAGACCGACCCTCCTGGGGTAAAAACACAGATACGCAGTATTTT.

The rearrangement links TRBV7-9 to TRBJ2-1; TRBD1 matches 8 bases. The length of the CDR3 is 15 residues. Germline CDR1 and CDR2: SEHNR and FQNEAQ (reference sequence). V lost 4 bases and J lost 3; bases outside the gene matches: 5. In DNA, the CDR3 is TGTGCCAGCAGCTCCCTAACAGGGGGCTACAATGAGCAGTTCTTC. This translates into CASSSLTGGYNEQFF.

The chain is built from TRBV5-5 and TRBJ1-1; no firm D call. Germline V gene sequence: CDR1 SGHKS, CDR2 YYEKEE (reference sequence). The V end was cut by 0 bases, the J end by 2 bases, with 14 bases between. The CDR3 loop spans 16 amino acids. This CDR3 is CASSLEPYLGNTEAFF. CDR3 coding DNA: TGTGCCAGCAGCTTGGAACCCTACCTTGGTAACACTGAAGCTTTCTTT.

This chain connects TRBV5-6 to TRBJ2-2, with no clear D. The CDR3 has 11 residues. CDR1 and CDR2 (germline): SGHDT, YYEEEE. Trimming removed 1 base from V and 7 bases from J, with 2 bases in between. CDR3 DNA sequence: TGTGCCAGCAGCTTGCACGGGGAGCTGTTTTTT. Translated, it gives CASSLHGELFF.

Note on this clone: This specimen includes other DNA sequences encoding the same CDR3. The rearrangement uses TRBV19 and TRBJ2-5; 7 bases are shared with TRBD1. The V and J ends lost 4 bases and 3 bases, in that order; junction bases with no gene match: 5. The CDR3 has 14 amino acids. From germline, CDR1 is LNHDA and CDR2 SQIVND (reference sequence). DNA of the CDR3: TGTGCCAGTAGTACAAGACAGGGCGAAGAGACCCAGTACTTC. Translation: CASSTRQGEETQYF.

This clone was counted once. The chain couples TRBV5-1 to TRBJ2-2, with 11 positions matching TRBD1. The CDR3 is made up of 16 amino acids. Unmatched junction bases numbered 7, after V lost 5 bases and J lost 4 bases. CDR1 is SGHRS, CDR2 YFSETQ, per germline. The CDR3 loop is CASSIGQGARTGELFF. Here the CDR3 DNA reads TGCGCCAGCAGTATCGGACAGGGGGCGCGCACCGGGGAGCTGTTTTTT.

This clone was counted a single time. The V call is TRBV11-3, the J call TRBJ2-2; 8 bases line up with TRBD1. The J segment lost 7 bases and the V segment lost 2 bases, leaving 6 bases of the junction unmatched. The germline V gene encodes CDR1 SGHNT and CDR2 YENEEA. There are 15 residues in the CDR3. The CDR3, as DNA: TGTGCCAGCAGCTTAACCCAGGGGGCTTTCGGGGAGCTGTTTTTT. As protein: CASSLTQGAFGELFF. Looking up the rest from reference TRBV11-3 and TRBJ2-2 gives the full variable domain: EAGVVQSPRYKIIEKKQPVAFWCNPISGHNTLYWYLQNLGQGPELLIRYENEEAVDDSQLPKDRFSAERLKGVDSTLKIQPAELGDSAVYLCASSLTQGAFGELFFGEGSRLTVL.

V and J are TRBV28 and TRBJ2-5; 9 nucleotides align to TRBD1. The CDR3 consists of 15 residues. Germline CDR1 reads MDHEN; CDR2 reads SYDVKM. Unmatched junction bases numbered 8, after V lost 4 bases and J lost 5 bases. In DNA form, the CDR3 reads TGTGCCAGCAGTTCCGGGACAGGGAAATCGGAGACCCAGTACTTC. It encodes CASSSGTGKSETQYF. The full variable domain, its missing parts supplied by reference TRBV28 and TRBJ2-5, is DVKVTQSSRYLVKRTGEKVFLECVQDMDHENMFWYRQDPGLGLRLIYFSYDVKMKEKGDIPEGYSVSREKKERFSLILESASTNQTSMYLCASSSGTGKSETQYFGPGTRLLVL.

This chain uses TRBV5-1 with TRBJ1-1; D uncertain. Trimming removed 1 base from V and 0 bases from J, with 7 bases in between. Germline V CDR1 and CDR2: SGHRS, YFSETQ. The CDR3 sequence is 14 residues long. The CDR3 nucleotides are TGCGCCAGCAGCTTGTCAGGAATGAACACTGAAGCTTTCTTT. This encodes CASSLSGMNTEAFF.

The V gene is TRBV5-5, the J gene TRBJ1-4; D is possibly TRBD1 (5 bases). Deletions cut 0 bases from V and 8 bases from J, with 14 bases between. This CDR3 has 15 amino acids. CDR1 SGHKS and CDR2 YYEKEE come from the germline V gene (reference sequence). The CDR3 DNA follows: TGTGCCAGCAGCTTGGGAGGAGCCCAGGGAGAAAAACTGTTTTTT. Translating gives CASSLGGAQGEKLFF.

The CDR3 DNA reads TGTGCCAGCAGCTTGACTGGGACGGAAAGCTATGGCTACACCTTC. Translated: CASSLTGTESYGYTF. This rearrangement joins TRBV11-2 to TRBJ1-2; D is perhaps TRBD1 (5 bases). Germline V CDR1 and CDR2: SGHAT, FQNNGV. V gave up 3 bases and J gave up 4 bases, with 15 bases separating them. This CDR3 contains 15 residues.

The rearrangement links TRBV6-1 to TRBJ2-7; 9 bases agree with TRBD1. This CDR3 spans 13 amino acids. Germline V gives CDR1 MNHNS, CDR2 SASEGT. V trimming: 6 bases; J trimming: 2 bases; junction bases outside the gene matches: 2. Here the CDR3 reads CASRRQGAYEQYV. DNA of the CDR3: TGTGCCAGCAGGCGACAGGGGGCCTACGAGCAGTACGTC.

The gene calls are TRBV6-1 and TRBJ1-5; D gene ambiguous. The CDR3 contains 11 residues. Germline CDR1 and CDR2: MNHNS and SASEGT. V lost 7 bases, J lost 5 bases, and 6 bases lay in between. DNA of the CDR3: TGTGCCAGCATATTCTATCAGCCCCAGCATTTT. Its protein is CASIFYQPQHF.

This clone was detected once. CDR3 coding DNA: TGTGCCAGCAGCGTAGCCCCACAGGGGAATACCATATATTTT. It codes for CASSVAPQGNTIYF. V usage is TRBV9 and J usage is TRBJ1-3; 7 bases fit TRBD1. This CDR3 spans 14 amino acids. Germline values: CDR1 SGDLS, CDR2 YYNGEE. Trimming cost V 0 bases and J 10 bases; bases outside gene matches: 7.

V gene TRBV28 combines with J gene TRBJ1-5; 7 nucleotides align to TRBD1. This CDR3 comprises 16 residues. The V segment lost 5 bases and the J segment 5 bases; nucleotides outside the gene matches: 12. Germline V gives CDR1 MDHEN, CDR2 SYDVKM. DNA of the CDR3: TGTGCCAGCAGTCCCGGGACAGCTACACTTCATCAGCCCCAGCATTTT. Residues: CASSPGTATLHQPQHF.